This passage covers 15 T cell receptor beta chains from one sample sequenced in a study of cytotoxic CD8 clonotypes in ibrutinib-treated CLL. The assay was immunoSEQ multiplex PCR, and TCRdb's table has in-frame clones only and misses some. The sample includes more than 85,000 clones, about 74% of them seen just once. The specimen comprised PBMCs, sampled after 24 months of ibrutinib treatment. Source of these receptors: a human donor with chronic lymphocytic leukemia.

The chain carries TRBV7-9 and TRBJ2-1; possibly TRBD2 for D (6 bases). Deletions cut 4 bases from V and 12 bases from J, with 13 bases between. The CDR3 loop spans 12 amino acids. The germline V gene has CDR1 SEHNR and CDR2 FQNEAQ (reference sequence). CDR3 sequence reads: CASSSAGPGQFF. In nucleotides, the CDR3 is TGTGCCAGCAGCTCGGCGGGACCCGGGCAGTTCTTC.

This clone was seen a handful of times. The chain links TRBV11-2 to TRBJ2-5; 14 nucleotides align to TRBD2. This CDR3 has 16 residues. With V trimmed by 4 bases and J by 5 bases, 6 bases remained unmatched. Looked up from germline, CDR1 is SGHAT and CDR2 is FQNNGV. The CDR3 spells CASSSTTSGGEETQYF. The CDR3 DNA sequence: TGTGCCAGCAGCTCGACGACTAGCGGGGGGGAGGAGACCCAGTACTTC. Complete variable domain (other parts from reference TRBV11-2 and TRBJ2-5): EAGVAQSPRYKIIEKRQSVAFWCNPISGHATLYWYQQILGQGPKLLIQFQNNGVVDDSQLPKDRFSAERLKGVDSTLKIQPAKLEDSAVYLCASSSTTSGGEETQYFGPGTRLLVL.

The table lists this clone with a count of one. This chain joins TRBV28 and TRBJ2-7, with 7 bases matching TRBD2. In germline, CDR1 is MDHEN, CDR2 SYDVKM. The V segment lost 4 bases and the J segment 0 bases; nucleotides outside the gene matches: 9. This CDR3 is 16 amino acids long. The DNA for the CDR3 is TGTGCCAGCAGTTCCGCTAGCGGTCCTAGCTCCTACGAGCAGTACTTC. This sequence encodes CASSSASGPSSYEQYF.

The rearrangement uses TRBV5-1 and TRBJ1-6; D not resolved. The V and J ends lost 2 bases and 2 bases respectively, with 8 bases between them. From germline, CDR1 is SGHRS and CDR2 YFSETQ. The CDR3 loop spans 15 amino acids. CDR3 sequence (DNA): TGCGCCAGCAGCTTTAGAGAAACCTATAATTCACCCCTCCACTTT. Protein product: CASSFRETYNSPLHF. The whole variable domain, remainder taken from reference TRBV5-1 and TRBJ1-6, is KAGVTQTPRYLIKTRGQQVTLSCSPISGHRSVSWYQQTPGQGLQFLFEYFSETQRNKGNFPGRFSGRQFSNSRSEMNVSTLELGDSALYLCASSFRETYNSPLHFGNGTRLTVT.

This clone has just a few counts. The CDR3 carries no conserved terminal phenylalanine or tryptophan, so it likely arises from a read error. No DNA is shown, since the ends of the CDR3 on it are uncertain; the CDR3 is the one TCRdb lists. The chain uses TRBV23-1 and TRBJ2-7. TRBV23-1 is an ORF for which the function is uncertain. The CDR3 comprises 9 residues, both ends counted. CDR3 loop: CASSHPGRI.

The chain combines TRBV13 with TRBJ2-3; TRBD1 or TRBD2 may be the D gene (6 bases each). CDR3 length equals 15 residues. Germline V gives CDR1 PRHDT, CDR2 FYEKMQ (reference sequence). The V and J ends lost 0 bases and 6 bases respectively, with 13 bases between them. In DNA, the CDR3 is TGTGCCAGCAGCTTAGGGGGAGGAGGGGGGGATACGCAGTATTTT. Its translation: CASSLGGGGGDTQYF.

The chain couples TRBV27 to TRBJ2-3, with D perhaps TRBD2 (6 bases). Germline values: CDR1 MNHEY, CDR2 SMNVEV (reference sequence). CDR3 length: 13 residues. Trimming took 3 bases from V and 4 from J, leaving 8 bases between them. Here the CDR3 reads CASSFRLADTQYF. The CDR3 DNA reads as TGTGCCAGCAGTTTCCGACTAGCAGATACGCAGTATTTT.

There are a few counts of this clone. The chain couples TRBV10-1 to TRBJ1-3, with 9 bases lining up with TRBD1. The germline V gene has CDR1 WNHNN and CDR2 SYGVQD (reference sequence). This CDR3 is 17 amino acids long. J gave up 4 bases and V 5 bases, and 12 bases lay outside the gene matches. CDR3 in amino acids: CASSPGQGRSGGNTIYF. In DNA, the CDR3 is TGCGCCAGCAGTCCCGGACAGGGGCGATCTGGAGGAAACACCATATATTTT.

This clone was detected only once. Other DNA sequences in the same sample also yield this CDR3. This chain links TRBV7-2 with TRBJ1-5; D call uncertain. The CDR3 covers 14 residues. The V and J ends lost 5 bases and 6 bases respectively, with 14 bases between them. Germline V gives CDR1 SGHTA, CDR2 FQGNSA. The CDR3 spells CASSPGIVPQPQHF. The CDR3 DNA reads TGTGCCAGCAGCCCAGGTATAGTCCCTCAGCCCCAGCATTTT.

This chain connects TRBV5-7 to TRBJ1-6; a weak D match, TRBD1 (5 bases). TRBV5-7 is labeled an ORF, and its function is uncertain. The V end was cut by 4 bases, the J end by 8 bases, with 16 bases between. The CDR3 loop spans 15 amino acids. In DNA form, the CDR3 reads TGTGCCAGCAGCCGTGACAGTCAACCAGATTCACCCCTCCACTTT. It codes for CASSRDSQPDSPLHF.

The chain links TRBV7-9 to TRBJ1-2; D is ambiguous. V dropped 3 bases and J dropped 4 bases, with 6 bases sitting between them. Germline V gene data show CDR1 as SEHNR and CDR2 as FQNEAQ (reference sequence). This CDR3 has 12 residues. CDR3 residues: CASSFDIYGYTF. The CDR3 DNA reads TGTGCCAGCAGCTTCGACATCTATGGCTACACCTTC. Full variable domain (outside the CDR3, taken from reference TRBV7-9 and TRBJ1-2): DTGVSQNPRHKITKRGQNVTFRCDPISEHNRLYWYRQTLGQGPEFLTYFQNEAQLEKSRLLSDRFSAERPKGSFSTLEIQRTEQGDSAMYLCASSFDIYGYTFGSGTRLTVV.

The chain couples TRBV30 to TRBJ2-7; the match to TRBD1 covers 7 bases. CDR3 length: 14 residues. Per the germline V gene, CDR1 is GTSNPN and CDR2 is SVGIG (reference sequence). V trimming: 4 bases; J trimming: 6 bases; junction bases outside the gene matches: 12. The CDR3 protein is CAWTPDRAGFEQYF. The CDR3 DNA is TGTGCCTGGACCCCTGACAGGGCTGGTTTCGAGCAGTACTTC.

The rearrangement uses TRBV5-4 and TRBJ2-2, with 7 bases identical to TRBD1. CDR1 is SGHNT and CDR2 is YYREEE in the germline V gene (reference sequence). The CDR3 length is 15 residues. V lost 4 bases and J lost 6; bases outside the gene matches: 9. CDR3 sequence reads: CASSRDSLLSGELFF. CDR3 DNA sequence: TGTGCCAGCAGCCGGGACAGTCTCCTTTCCGGGGAGCTGTTTTTT.

In regard to this clone: The same CDR3 is also encoded by other DNA sequences in this sample. The chain uses TRBV7-8 and TRBJ1-1; D is perhaps TRBD1 (5 bases). V was pared by 1 base and J by 4 bases, with 10 bases between. Germline lookup yields CDR1 SGHVS and CDR2 FQNEAQ. This CDR3 spans 14 amino acids. CDR3 residues: CASSLVAGSTEAFF. Here the CDR3 DNA reads TGTGCCAGCAGCTTAGTCGCAGGGAGCACTGAAGCTTTCTTT.

V gene TRBV30 combines with J gene TRBJ1-1; no reliable D call. V gave up 5 bases and J gave up 1 base, with 11 bases separating them. This CDR3 has 13 residues. Germline V CDR1 and CDR2: GTSNPN, SVGIG (reference sequence). Here the CDR3 DNA reads TGTGCCTGGTCCCCGCGCAGGAACACTGAAGCTTTCTTT. Translating it yields CAWSPRRNTEAFF.